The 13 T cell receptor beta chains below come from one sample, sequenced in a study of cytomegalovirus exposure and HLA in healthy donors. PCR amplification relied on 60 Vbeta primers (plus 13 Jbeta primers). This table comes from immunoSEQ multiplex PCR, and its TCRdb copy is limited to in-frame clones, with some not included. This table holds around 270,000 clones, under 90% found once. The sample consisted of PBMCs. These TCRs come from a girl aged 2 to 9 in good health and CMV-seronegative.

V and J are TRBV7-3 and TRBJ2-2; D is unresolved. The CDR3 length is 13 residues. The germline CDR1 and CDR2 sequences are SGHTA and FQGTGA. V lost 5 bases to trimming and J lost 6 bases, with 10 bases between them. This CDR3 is CASSRETAGELFF. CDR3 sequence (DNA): TGTGCCAGCAGCCGAGAGACTGCCGGGGAGCTGTTTTTT.

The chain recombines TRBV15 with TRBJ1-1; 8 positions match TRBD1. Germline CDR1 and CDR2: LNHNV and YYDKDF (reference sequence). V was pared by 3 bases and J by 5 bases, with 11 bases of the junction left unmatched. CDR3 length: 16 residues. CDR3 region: CATSSYKIRQGTEAFF. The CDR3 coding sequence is TGTGCCACCAGCAGTTACAAAATTCGACAGGGGACTGAAGCTTTCTTT.

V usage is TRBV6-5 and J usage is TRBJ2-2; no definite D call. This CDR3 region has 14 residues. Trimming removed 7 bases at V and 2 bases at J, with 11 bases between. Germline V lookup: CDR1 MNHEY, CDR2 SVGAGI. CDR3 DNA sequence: TGTGCCAGCAAAGACTTCCTAAACACCGGGGAGCTGTTTTTT. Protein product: CASKDFLNTGELFF.

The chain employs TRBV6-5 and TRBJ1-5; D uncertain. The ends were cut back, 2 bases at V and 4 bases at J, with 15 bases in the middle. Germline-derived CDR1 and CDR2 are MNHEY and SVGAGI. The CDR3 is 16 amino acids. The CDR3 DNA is TGTGCCAGCAGTTACCCGATCGGGAGGCTTAATCAGCCCCAGCATTTT. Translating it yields CASSYPIGRLNQPQHF.

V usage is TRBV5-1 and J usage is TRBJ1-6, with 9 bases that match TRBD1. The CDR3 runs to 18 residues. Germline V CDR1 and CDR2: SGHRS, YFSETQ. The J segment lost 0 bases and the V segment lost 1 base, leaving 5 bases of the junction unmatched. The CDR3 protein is CASSLFGQGSSYNSPLHF. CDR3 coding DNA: TGCGCCAGCAGCTTGTTCGGACAGGGGAGCTCCTATAATTCACCCCTCCACTTT. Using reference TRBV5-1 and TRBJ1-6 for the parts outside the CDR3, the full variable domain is KAGVTQTPRYLIKTRGQQVTLSCSPISGHRSVSWYQQTPGQGLQFLFEYFSETQRNKGNFPGRFSGRQFSNSRSEMNVSTLELGDSALYLCASSLFGQGSSYNSPLHFGNGTRLTVT.

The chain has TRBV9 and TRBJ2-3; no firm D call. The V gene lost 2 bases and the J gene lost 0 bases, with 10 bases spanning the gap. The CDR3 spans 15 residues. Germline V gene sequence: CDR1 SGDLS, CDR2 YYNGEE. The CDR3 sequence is CASSVGPVSTDTQYF. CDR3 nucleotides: TGTGCCAGCAGCGTTGGGCCCGTTAGCACAGATACGCAGTATTTT.

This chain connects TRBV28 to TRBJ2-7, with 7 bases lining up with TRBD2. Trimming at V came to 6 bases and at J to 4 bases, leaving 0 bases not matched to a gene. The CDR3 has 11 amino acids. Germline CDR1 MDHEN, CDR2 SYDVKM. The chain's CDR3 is CASRGGYEQYF. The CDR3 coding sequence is TGTGCCAGCAGGGGGGGGTACGAGCAGTACTTC. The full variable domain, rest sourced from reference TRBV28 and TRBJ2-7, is DVKVTQSSRYLVKRTGEKVFLECVQDMDHENMFWYRQDPGLGLRLIYFSYDVKMKEKGDIPEGYSVSREKKERFSLILESASTNQTSMYLCASRGGYEQYFGPGTRLTVT.

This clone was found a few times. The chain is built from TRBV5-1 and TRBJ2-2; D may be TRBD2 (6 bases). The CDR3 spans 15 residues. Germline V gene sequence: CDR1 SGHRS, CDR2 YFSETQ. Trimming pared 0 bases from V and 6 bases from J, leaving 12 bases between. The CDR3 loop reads CASSLALAPAGELFF. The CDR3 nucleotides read TGCGCCAGCAGCTTGGCCCTAGCGCCCGCCGGGGAGCTGTTTTTT.

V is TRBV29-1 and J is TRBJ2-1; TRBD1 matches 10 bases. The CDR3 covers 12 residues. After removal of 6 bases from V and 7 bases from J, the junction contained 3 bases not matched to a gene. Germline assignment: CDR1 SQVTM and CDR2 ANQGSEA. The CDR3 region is CSVRTGGNEQFF. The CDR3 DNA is TGCAGCGTCAGGACAGGGGGGAATGAGCAGTTCTTC.

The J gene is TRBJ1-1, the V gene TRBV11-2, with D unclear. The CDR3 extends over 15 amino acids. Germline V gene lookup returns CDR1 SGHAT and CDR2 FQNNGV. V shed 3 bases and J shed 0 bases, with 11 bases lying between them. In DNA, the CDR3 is TGTGCCAGCAGCTTCTCGTGGGCGATGAACACTGAAGCTTTCTTT. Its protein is CASSFSWAMNTEAFF. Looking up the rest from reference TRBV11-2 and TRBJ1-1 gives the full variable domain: EAGVAQSPRYKIIEKRQSVAFWCNPISGHATLYWYQQILGQGPKLLIQFQNNGVVDDSQLPKDRFSAERLKGVDSTLKIQPAKLEDSAVYLCASSFSWAMNTEAFFGQGTRLTVV.

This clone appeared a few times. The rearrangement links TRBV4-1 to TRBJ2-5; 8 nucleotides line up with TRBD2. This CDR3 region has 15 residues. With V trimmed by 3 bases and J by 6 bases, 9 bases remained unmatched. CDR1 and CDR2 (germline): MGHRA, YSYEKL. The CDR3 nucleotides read TGCGCCAGCAGCCACGGACTAGCCCCGGAAAAGACCCAGTACTTC. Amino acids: CASSHGLAPEKTQYF.

This CDR3 is CASTYTTGGGTEAFF. Written as DNA, the CDR3 is TGTGCCAGCACTTATACCACGGGGGGCGGCACTGAAGCTTTCTTT. The chain links TRBV6-5 to TRBJ1-1; maybe TRBD1 (6 bases). With 7 bases removed from V and 4 bases from J, the gap between germline ends came to 19 bases. The CDR3 sequence is 15 residues long. The V gene's germline CDR1 is MNHEY and CDR2 SVGAGI.

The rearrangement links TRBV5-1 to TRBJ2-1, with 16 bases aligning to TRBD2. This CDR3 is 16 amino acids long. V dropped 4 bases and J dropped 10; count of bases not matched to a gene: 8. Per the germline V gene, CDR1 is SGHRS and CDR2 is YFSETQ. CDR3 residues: CASSTGLAGGPGEQFF. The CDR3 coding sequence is TGCGCCAGCAGCACGGGACTAGCGGGGGGGCCGGGGGAGCAGTTCTTC.